This TCR beta chain was documented in a study of blood T cell repertoires in COVID-19. Overall study: Acute-phase and convalescent COVID-19 samples originated in the United States, Italy and Spain.

This clone is a singleton in its sample. The junction departs from the called germline gene at one end, perhaps through a read error. Different DNA sequences within this sample yield the same CDR3. The method was immunoSEQ multiplex PCR; TCRdb's version includes in-frame clones alone and lacks a portion of them. The sample lists 200,000 to 250,000 clones, less than 85% occurring once. The germline V gene has CDR1 SGHRS and CDR2 YFSETQ. The CDR3 runs 15 residues. The genes are TRBV5-1 and TRBJ2-3; possible D gene TRBD1, 5 bases. The sequencing input was peripheral blood. The receptor comes from a woman older than 75 with COVID-19, enrolled during active disease. CDR3 sequence: CASSLDGSGADTQYF. The CDR3 bases are TGCGCCAGTAGCTTGGATGGTTCTGGGGCGGATACGCAGTATTTT.